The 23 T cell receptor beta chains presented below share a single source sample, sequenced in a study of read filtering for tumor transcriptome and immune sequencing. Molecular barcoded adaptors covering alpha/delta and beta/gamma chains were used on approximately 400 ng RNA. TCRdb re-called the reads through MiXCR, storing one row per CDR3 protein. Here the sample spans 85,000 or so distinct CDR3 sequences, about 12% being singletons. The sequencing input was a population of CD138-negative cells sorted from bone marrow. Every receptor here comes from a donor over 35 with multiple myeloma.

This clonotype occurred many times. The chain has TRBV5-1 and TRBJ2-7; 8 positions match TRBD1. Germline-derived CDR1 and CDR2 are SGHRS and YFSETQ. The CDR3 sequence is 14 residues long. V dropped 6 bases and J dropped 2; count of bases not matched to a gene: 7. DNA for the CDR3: TGCGCCAGCAAAACTTTGACAGGGGCCTACGAGCAGTACTTC. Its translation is CASKTLTGAYEQYF.

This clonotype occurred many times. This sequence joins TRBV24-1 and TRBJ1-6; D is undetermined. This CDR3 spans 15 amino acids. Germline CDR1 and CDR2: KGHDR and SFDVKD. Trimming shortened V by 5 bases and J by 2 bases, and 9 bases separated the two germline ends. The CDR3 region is CATSARGAYNSPLHF. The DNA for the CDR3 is TGTGCCACCAGTGCCCGGGGAGCCTATAATTCACCCCTCCACTTT.

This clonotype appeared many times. Here the CDR3 DNA reads TGTGCCAGCGCCCGGTCTATGGGGGGCACTGAAGCTTTCTTT. Protein: CASARSMGGTEAFF. The V and J genes are TRBV7-2 and TRBJ1-1; weak D call: TRBD1 (5 bases). The V gene's germline CDR1 is SGHTA and CDR2 FQGNSA. V gave up 8 bases and J gave up 4 bases, with 17 bases separating them. The CDR3 runs to 14 residues.

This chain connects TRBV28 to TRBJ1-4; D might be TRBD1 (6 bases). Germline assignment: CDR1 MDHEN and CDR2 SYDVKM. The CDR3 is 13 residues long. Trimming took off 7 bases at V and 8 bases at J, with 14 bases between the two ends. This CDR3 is CASNRDNGEKLFF. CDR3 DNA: TGTGCCAGCAACCGGGACAATGGAGAAAAACTGTTTTTT.

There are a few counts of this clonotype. The CDR3 region is CASLRGADNQPQHF. As DNA, the CDR3 is TGTGCCAGTCTGCGGGGAGCGGACAATCAGCCCCAGCATTTT. This chain links TRBV28 with TRBJ1-5; D not certain. The length of the CDR3 is 14 residues. CDR1 is MDHEN, CDR2 SYDVKM, per germline. Trimming shortened V by 9 bases and J by 3 bases, and 15 bases separated the two germline ends.

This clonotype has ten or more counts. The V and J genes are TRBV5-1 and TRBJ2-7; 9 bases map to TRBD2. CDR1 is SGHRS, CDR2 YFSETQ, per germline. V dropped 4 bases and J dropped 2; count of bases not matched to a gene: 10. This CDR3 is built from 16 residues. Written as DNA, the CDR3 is TGCGCCAGCAGCGGGGTAGCGGGAGCCGGGACCTACGAGCAGTACTTC. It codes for CASSGVAGAGTYEQYF.

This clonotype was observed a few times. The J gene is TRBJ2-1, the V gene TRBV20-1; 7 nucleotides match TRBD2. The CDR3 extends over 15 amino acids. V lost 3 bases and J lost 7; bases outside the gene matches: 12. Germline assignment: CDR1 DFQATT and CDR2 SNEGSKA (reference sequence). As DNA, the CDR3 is TGCAGTGCTAGCGGGGCGGGAGCTTCACGGAATGAGCAGTTCTTC. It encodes CSASGAGASRNEQFF.

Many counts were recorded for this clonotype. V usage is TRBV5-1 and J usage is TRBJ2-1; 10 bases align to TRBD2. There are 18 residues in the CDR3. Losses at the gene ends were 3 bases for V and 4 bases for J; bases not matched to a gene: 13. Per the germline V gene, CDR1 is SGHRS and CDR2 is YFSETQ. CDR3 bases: TGCGCCAGCAGCTGGCCCCCGGCTAGCGGGAGCGGTTACAATGAGCAGTTCTTC. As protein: CASSWPPASGSGYNEQFF.

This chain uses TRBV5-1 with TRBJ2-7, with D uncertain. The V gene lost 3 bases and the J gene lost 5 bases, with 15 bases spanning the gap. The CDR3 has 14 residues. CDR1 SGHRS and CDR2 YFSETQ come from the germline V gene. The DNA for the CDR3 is TGCGCCAGCAGCTCTACCGGAAGGACGGACGAGCAGTACTTC. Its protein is CASSSTGRTDEQYF.

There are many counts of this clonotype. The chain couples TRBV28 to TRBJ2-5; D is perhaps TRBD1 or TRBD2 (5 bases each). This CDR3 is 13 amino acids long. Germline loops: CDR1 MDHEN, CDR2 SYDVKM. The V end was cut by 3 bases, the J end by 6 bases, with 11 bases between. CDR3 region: CASSLGVGKTQYF. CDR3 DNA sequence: TGTGCCAGCAGTTTGGGGGTGGGAAAGACCCAGTACTTC. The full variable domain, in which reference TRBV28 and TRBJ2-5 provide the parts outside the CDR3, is DVKVTQSSRYLVKRTGEKVFLECVQDMDHENMFWYRQDPGLGLRLIYFSYDVKMKEKGDIPEGYSVSREKKERFSLILESASTNQTSMYLCASSLGVGKTQYFGPGTRLLVL.

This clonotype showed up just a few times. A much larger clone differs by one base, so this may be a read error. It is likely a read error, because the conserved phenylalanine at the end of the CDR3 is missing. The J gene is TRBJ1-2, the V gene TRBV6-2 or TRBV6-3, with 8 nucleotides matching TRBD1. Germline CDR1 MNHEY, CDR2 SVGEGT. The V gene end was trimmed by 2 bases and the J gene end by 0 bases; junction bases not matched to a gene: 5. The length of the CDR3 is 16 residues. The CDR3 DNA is TGTGCCAGCAGTTACGGGGGGACAGGAGCTAACTATGGCTACACCCTC. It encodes CASSYGGTGANYGYTL.

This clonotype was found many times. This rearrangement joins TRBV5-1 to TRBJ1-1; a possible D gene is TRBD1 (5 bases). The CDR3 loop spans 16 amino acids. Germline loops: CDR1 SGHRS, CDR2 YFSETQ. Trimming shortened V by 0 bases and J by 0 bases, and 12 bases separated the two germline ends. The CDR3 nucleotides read TGCGCCAGCAGCTTGGATGCAGGACACATGAACACTGAAGCTTTCTTT. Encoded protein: CASSLDAGHMNTEAFF.

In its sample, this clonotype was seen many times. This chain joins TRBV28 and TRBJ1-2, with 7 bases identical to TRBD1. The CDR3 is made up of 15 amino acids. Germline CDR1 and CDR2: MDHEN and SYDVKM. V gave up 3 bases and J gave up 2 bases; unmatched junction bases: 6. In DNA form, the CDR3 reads TGTGCCAGCAGTTTCCCCGAGGGGGCCAACTATGGCTACACCTTC. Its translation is CASSFPEGANYGYTF.

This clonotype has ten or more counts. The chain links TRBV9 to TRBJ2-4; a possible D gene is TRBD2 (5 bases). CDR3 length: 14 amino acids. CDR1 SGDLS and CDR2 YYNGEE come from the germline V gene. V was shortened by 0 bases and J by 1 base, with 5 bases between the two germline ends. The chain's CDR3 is CASSVGGAKNIQYF. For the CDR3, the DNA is TGTGCCAGCAGCGTAGGAGGGGCCAAAAACATTCAGTACTTC.

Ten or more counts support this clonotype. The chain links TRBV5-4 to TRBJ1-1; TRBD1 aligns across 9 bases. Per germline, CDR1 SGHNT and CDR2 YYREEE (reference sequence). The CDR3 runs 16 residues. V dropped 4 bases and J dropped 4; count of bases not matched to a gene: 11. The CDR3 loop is CASSAVGTGRSTEAFF. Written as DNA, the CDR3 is TGTGCCAGCAGCGCGGTGGGGACAGGGCGGAGCACTGAAGCTTTCTTT.

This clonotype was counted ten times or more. The CDR3 loop reads CSVGRDFSYNEQFF. In DNA, the CDR3 is TGCAGCGTTGGCCGGGACTTCTCCTACAATGAGCAGTTCTTC. V gene TRBV29-1 combines with J gene TRBJ2-1; D possibly corresponds to TRBD2 (6 bases). CDR3 size: 14 residues. Germline CDR1 and CDR2: SQVTM and ANQGSEA. The V and J ends lost 4 bases and 0 bases respectively, with 10 bases between them.

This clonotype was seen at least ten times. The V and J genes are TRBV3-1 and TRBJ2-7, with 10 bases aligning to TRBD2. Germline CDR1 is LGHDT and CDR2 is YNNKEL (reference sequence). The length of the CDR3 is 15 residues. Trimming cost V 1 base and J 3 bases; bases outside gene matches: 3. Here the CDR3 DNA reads TGTGCCAGCAGCCAAGGACTAGCGGGCTTCTACGAGCAGTACTTC. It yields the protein CASSQGLAGFYEQYF.

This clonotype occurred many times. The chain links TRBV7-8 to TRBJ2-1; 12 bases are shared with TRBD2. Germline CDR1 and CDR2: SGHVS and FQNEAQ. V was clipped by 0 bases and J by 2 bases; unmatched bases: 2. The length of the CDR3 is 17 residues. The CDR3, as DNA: TGTGCCAGCAGCTTAGCTCCTAGCGGGAGGGCCTACAATGAGCAGTTCTTC. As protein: CASSLAPSGRAYNEQFF.

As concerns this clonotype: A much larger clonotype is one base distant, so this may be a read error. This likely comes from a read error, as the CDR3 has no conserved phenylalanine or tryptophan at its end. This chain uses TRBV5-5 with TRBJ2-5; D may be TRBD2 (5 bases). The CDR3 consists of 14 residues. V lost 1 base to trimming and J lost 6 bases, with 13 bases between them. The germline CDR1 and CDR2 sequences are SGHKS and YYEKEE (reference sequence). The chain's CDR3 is CASSLSRQTKTQYL. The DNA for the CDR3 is TGTGCCAGCAGCTTGAGCAGGCAGACTAAGACCCAGTACCTC.

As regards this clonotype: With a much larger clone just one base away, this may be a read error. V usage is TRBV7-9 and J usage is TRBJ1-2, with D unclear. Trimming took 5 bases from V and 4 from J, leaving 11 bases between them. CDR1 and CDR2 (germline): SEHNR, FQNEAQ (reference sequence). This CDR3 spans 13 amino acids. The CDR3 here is CASSPTGAYGYTF. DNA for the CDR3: TGTGCCAGCAGCCCCACCGGCGCCTATGGCTACACCTTC.

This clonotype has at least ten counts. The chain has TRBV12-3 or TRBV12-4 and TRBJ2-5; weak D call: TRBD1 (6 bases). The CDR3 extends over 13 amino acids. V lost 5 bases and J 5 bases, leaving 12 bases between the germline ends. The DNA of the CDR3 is TGTGCCAGCAGTCCGACAGGCCATGAGACCCAGTACTTC. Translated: CASSPTGHETQYF.

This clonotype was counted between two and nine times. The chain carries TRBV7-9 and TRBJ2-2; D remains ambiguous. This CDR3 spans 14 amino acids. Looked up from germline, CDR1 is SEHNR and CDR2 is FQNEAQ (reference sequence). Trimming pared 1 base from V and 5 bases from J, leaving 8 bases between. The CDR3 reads CASSLDALTGELFF. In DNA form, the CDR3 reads TGTGCCAGCAGCTTAGACGCCTTGACCGGGGAGCTGTTTTTT.

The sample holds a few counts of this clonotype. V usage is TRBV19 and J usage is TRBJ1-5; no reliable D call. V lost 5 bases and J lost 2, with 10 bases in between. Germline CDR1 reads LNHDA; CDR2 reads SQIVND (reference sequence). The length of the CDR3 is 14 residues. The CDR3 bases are TGTGCCAGTAGTTTTTCCCAGGGCAATCAGCCCCAGCATTTT. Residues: CASSFSQGNQPQHF.